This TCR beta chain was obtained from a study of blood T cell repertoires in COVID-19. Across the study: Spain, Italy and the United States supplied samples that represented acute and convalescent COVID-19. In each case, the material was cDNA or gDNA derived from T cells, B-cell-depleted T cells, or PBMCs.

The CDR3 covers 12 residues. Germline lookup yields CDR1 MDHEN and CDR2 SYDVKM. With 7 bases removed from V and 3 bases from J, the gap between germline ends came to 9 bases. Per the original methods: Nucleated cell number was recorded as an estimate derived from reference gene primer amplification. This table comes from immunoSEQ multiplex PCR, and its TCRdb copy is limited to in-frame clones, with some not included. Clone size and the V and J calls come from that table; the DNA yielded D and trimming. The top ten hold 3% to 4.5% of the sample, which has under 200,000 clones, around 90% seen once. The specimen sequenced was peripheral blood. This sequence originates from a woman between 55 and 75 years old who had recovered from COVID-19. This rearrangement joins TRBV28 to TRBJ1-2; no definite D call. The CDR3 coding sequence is TGTGCCAGCATCGGGGTCGACTATGGCTACACCTTC. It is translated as CASIGVDYGYTF.